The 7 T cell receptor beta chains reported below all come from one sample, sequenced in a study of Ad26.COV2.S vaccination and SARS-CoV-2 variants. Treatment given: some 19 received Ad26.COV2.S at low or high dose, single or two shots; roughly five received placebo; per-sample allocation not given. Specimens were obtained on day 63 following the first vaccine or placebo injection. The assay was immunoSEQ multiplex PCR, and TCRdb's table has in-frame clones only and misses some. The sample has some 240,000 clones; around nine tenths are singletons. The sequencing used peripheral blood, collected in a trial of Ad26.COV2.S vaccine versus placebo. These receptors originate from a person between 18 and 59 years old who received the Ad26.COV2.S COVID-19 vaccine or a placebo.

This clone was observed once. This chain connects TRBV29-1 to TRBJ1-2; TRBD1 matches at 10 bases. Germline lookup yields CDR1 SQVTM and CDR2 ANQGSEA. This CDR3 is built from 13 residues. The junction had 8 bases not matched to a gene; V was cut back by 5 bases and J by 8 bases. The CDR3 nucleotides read TGCAGCGTTCCCCGGACAGGGGGGCAGGGCTACACCTTC. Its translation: CSVPRTGGQGYTF.

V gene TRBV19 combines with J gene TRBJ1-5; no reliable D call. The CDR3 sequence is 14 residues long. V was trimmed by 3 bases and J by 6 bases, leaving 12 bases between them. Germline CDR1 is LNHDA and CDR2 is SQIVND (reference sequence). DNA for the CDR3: TGTGCCAGTAGTATTCTTGGGTTACGTCAGCCCCAGCATTTT. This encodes CASSILGLRQPQHF.

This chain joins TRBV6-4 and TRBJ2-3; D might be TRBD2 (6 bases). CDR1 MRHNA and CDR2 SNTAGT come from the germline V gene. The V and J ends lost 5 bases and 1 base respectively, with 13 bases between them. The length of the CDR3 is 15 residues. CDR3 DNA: TGTGCCAGCAGTAGGCTAGCGACAGGCACAGATACGCAGTATTTT. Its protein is CASSRLATGTDTQYF.

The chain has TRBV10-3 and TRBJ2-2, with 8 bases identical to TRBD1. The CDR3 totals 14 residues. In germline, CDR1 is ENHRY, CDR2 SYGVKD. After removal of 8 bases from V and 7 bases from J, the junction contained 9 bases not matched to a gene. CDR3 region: CAIRQGAERGELFF. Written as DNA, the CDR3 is TGTGCCATCCGTCAGGGGGCTGAGCGCGGGGAGCTGTTTTTT.

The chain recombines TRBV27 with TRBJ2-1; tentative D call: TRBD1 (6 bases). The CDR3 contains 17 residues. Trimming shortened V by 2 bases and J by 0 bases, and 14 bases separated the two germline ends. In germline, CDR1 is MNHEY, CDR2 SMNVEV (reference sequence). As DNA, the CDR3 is TGTGCCAGCAGTTTAGTCAGGGGCGATGACTCCTACAATGAGCAGTTCTTC. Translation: CASSLVRGDDSYNEQFF.

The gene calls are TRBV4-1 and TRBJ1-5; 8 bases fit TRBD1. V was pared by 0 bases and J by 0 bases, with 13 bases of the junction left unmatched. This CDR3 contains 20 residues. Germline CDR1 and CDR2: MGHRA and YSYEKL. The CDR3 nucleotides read TGCGCCAGCAGCCAAGAAGTCAAGACAGGGGTTTTCTATAGCAATCAGCCCCAGCATTTT. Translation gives CASSQEVKTGVFYSNQPQHF.

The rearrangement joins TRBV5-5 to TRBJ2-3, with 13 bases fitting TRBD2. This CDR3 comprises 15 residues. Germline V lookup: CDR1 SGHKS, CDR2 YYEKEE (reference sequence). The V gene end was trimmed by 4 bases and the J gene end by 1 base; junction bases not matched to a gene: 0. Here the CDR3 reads CASSGLAGGTDTQYF. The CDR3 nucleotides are TGTGCCAGCAGCGGACTAGCGGGGGGCACAGATACGCAGTATTTT.